These 22 T cell receptor beta chains originate from one sample sequenced in a study of T-cell reconstitution after alpha-beta-depleted transplantation in children. Preparation of the TCRbeta library involved a method that used unique molecular identifiers. From the PCR reads, TCRdb called clonotypes with MiXCR, one entry per CDR3 protein. The sample holds 250,000 or so distinct CDR3 sequences, about 24% seen once. The specimen was PBMCs, mostly from graft donor cells, collected 360 days after TCRalphabeta/CD19-depleted stem cell transplant. Every receptor here comes from a female patient aged 2-9 years who had a stem cell transplant for congenital amegakaryocytic thrombocytopenia, so the T cells may come from the graft donor.

This clonotype was seen repeatedly, ten times or more. V usage is TRBV24-1 and J usage is TRBJ2-5; D remains unclear. The CDR3 runs to 14 residues. Trimming pared 0 bases from V and 0 bases from J, leaving 4 bases between. Germline loops: CDR1 KGHDR, CDR2 SFDVKD. Here the CDR3 DNA reads TGTGCCACCAGTGATTTGGCCAACCAAGAGACCCAGTACTTC. It yields the protein CATSDLANQETQYF.

The chain recombines TRBV5-1 with TRBJ2-3; 7 nucleotides line up with TRBD2. Looked up from germline, CDR1 is SGHRS and CDR2 is YFSETQ. The CDR3 length is 16 residues. V lost 0 bases, J lost 0 bases, and 4 bases stayed unmatched. In nucleotides, the CDR3 is TGCGCCAGCAGCTTGGGATCGGGGGGTAGCACAGATACGCAGTATTTT. Protein: CASSLGSGGSTDTQYF.

The CDR3 reads CASSGQGDSGNTIYF. The DNA for the CDR3 is TGTGCCAGCAGCGGACAGGGGGATTCTGGAAACACCATATATTTT. V is TRBV12-3 or TRBV12-4 and J is TRBJ1-3; 10 bases are shared with TRBD1. This CDR3 has 15 residues. Unmatched junction bases numbered 3, after V lost 6 bases and J lost 1 base.

This clonotype was seen a few times. This chain connects TRBV27 to TRBJ2-7; D perhaps matches TRBD1 (5 bases). The germline gives CDR1 MNHEY, CDR2 SMNVEV (reference sequence). This CDR3 has 14 residues. V was trimmed by 2 bases and J by 2 bases, leaving 10 bases between them. CDR3 sequence: CASSLGLRAYEQYF. DNA of the CDR3: TGTGCCAGCAGTTTAGGTCTCAGGGCCTACGAGCAGTACTTC.

This clonotype showed up just a few times. This chain connects TRBV6-2 or TRBV6-3 to TRBJ1-2; D is unresolved. The CDR3 has 11 amino acids. The germline gives CDR1 MNHEY, CDR2 SVGEGT. CDR3 loop: CTQYTDDGYTF. For the CDR3, the DNA is TGTACCCAATATACTGACGACGGCTACACCTTC.

This clonotype was observed a handful of times. This chain links TRBV28 with TRBJ1-6; tentative D call: TRBD1 (5 bases). Trimming shortened V by 10 bases and J by 0 bases, and 13 bases separated the two germline ends. Germline CDR1 is MDHEN and CDR2 is SYDVKM. CDR3 length: 15 amino acids. The DNA for the CDR3 is TGTGCCACCGGGGGGTTGAGCTCCTATAATTCACCCCTCCACTTT. Protein product: CATGGLSSYNSPLHF.

J is TRBJ2-2 and V is TRBV4-1, with D maybe TRBD1 (5 bases). The CDR3 has 17 amino acids. Trimming stripped 1 base from V and 3 bases from J, with 15 bases between. Germline V gives CDR1 MGHRA, CDR2 YSYEKL. Written as DNA, the CDR3 is TGCGCCAGCAGCCAAGCTTACAGGAGCCCTTACACCGGGGAGCTGTTTTTT. Encoded protein: CASSQAYRSPYTGELFF.

There are many counts of this clonotype. The V and J genes are TRBV7-2 and TRBJ2-1; TRBD2 aligns across 10 bases. This CDR3 contains 15 residues. Germline V gene lookup returns CDR1 SGHTA and CDR2 FQGNSA. J was trimmed by 7 bases and V by 5 bases; bases with no gene match: 8. The CDR3 sequence is CASSLSGRAVNEQFF. The DNA for the CDR3 is TGTGCCAGCAGCCTGAGCGGGAGGGCCGTTAATGAGCAGTTCTTC.

For the CDR3, the DNA is TGTGCCACCAGCAGAGACAGGGCCAGACAGGGACTTGGCTACACCTTC. Translating gives CATSRDRARQGLGYTF. The chain couples TRBV15 to TRBJ1-2, with 7 nucleotides matching TRBD1. V lost 0 bases to trimming and J lost 7 bases; unmatched junction nucleotides: 11. Germline loops: CDR1 LNHNV, CDR2 YYDKDF (reference sequence). CDR3 length: 16 amino acids.

This clonotype has only a few counts. The chain couples TRBV7-9 to TRBJ2-3; 9 nucleotides match TRBD1. The CDR3 spans 13 residues. Per the germline V gene, CDR1 is SEHNR and CDR2 is FQNEAQ (reference sequence). The V gene end was trimmed by 5 bases and the J gene end by 3 bases; junction bases not matched to a gene: 0. The CDR3 reads CASSDRGTDTQYF. The DNA of the CDR3 is TGTGCCAGCAGCGACAGGGGGACAGATACGCAGTATTTT.

In its sample, this clonotype was seen a few times. V and J are TRBV4-1 and TRBJ2-3, with D hard to call. Germline V gene data show CDR1 as MGHRA and CDR2 as YSYEKL. V gave up 0 bases and J gave up 6 bases, with 19 bases separating them. The CDR3 is made up of 17 amino acids. As DNA, the CDR3 is TGCGCCAGCAGCCAAGATACACGGGCCAGATTAGGGGATACGCAGTATTTT. This encodes CASSQDTRARLGDTQYF.

This clonotype has just a few counts. This chain joins TRBV14 and TRBJ2-3, with D maybe TRBD1 (7 bases). CDR3 length: 15 residues. Trimming shortened V by 5 bases and J by 2 bases, and 14 bases separated the two germline ends. Germline-derived CDR1 and CDR2 are SGHDN and FVKESK. The CDR3 region is CASSAGQISTDTQYF. Here the CDR3 DNA reads TGTGCCAGCAGCGCGGGACAGATCTCCACAGATACGCAGTATTTT. Full variable domain (remainder filled in from reference TRBV14 and TRBJ2-3): EAGVTQFPSHSVIEKGQTVTLRCDPISGHDNLYWYRRVMGKEIKFLLHFVKESKQDESGMPNNRFLAERTGGTYSTLKVQPAELEDSGVYFCASSAGQISTDTQYFGPGTRLTVL.

The chain has TRBV9 and TRBJ1-4, with 7 bases that match TRBD1. Germline CDR1 SGDLS, CDR2 YYNGEE. The CDR3 is made up of 15 amino acids. V was pared by 4 bases and J by 8 bases, with 11 bases of the junction left unmatched. CDR3: CASSSRTGLSEKLFF. Written as DNA, the CDR3 is TGTGCCAGCAGCTCCCGGACAGGTCTTAGCGAAAAACTGTTTTTT.

The chain links TRBV6-5 to TRBJ2-6; D possibly corresponds to TRBD2 (5 bases). Per the germline V gene, CDR1 is MNHEY and CDR2 is SVGAGI. The length of the CDR3 is 18 residues. With 0 bases removed from V and 0 bases from J, the gap between germline ends came to 12 bases. CDR3 bases: TGTGCCAGCAGTTACTCAGGGAGCCTCCACTCTGGGGCCAACGTCCTGACTTTC. Its translation is CASSYSGSLHSGANVLTF.

This clonotype has a handful of counts. The V gene is TRBV4-1, the J gene TRBJ2-1; 9 bases fit TRBD1. Germline values: CDR1 MGHRA, CDR2 YSYEKL. The CDR3 extends over 15 amino acids. After removal of 5 bases from V and 5 bases from J, the junction contained 7 bases not matched to a gene. CDR3 DNA sequence: TGCGCCAGCAGCATCACCGGGACAGGGAACAATGAGCAGTTCTTC. It codes for CASSITGTGNNEQFF.

The chain couples TRBV7-6 to TRBJ2-5; D remains unclear. CDR3 length equals 13 residues. V lost 2 bases, J lost 2 bases, and 6 bases lay in between. Germline CDR1 reads SGHVS; CDR2 reads FNYEAQ. The DNA for the CDR3 is TGTGCCAGCAGCTTATTTGATCAAGAGACCCAGTACTTC. It is translated as CASSLFDQETQYF.

The V call is TRBV5-1, the J call TRBJ2-7; tentative D call: TRBD2 (6 bases). Per germline, CDR1 SGHRS and CDR2 YFSETQ. The V and J ends lost 2 bases and 3 bases respectively, with 12 bases between them. The CDR3 runs 14 residues. The CDR3 sequence: CASSFVLASYEQYF. CDR3 in DNA: TGCGCCAGCAGCTTCGTTCTAGCGAGCTACGAGCAGTACTTC.

The gene calls are TRBV29-1 and TRBJ2-5, with 7 bases that match TRBD2. This CDR3 comprises 12 residues. The V gene end was trimmed by 6 bases and the J gene end by 4 bases; junction bases not matched to a gene: 5. CDR1 is SQVTM, CDR2 ANQGSEA, per germline. CDR3 sequence: CSVVGGGETQYF. Here the CDR3 DNA reads TGCAGCGTCGTCGGCGGGGGAGAGACCCAGTACTTC.

This clonotype was found a few times. The chain recombines TRBV7-2 with TRBJ2-7, with 8 bases that match TRBD2. From germline, CDR1 is SGHTA and CDR2 FQGNSA. The CDR3 runs to 16 residues. J lost 5 bases, V lost 2 bases, and 11 bases had no gene match. The CDR3 DNA is TGTGCCAGCAGCTTACGCGTGGCGGGAGGCACCCACGAGCAGTACTTC. The encoded protein is CASSLRVAGGTHEQYF.

The V call is TRBV4-1, the J call TRBJ1-4; 7 nucleotides line up with TRBD1. With V trimmed by 2 bases and J by 3 bases, 3 bases remained unmatched. CDR1 and CDR2 (germline): MGHRA, YSYEKL. The CDR3 runs to 15 residues. The CDR3 coding sequence is TGCGCCAGCAGCCAACCCGGGACAGCTAATGAAAAACTGTTTTTT. Translation gives CASSQPGTANEKLFF.

The rearrangement uses TRBV20-1 and TRBJ2-1; D remains unclear. Trimming left V 3 bases short and J 4 bases short, with 7 bases between. The CDR3 sequence is 12 residues long. Looked up from germline, CDR1 is DFQATT and CDR2 is SNEGSKA (reference sequence). The CDR3 loop reads CSASLQYNEQFF. Written as DNA, the CDR3 is TGCAGTGCTAGTCTGCAATACAATGAGCAGTTCTTC.

This clonotype showed up just a few times. CDR3 loop: CSAGRDRGLETQYF. The CDR3 DNA reads as TGCAGTGCTGGGCGGGACAGGGGGCTAGAGACCCAGTACTTC. This sequence joins TRBV20-1 and TRBJ2-5; 12 nucleotides agree with TRBD1. This CDR3 contains 14 residues. Per germline, CDR1 DFQATT and CDR2 SNEGSKA (reference sequence). V dropped 5 bases and J dropped 4; count of bases not matched to a gene: 5.